The 17 T cell receptor beta chains presented below share a single source sample, sequenced in a study of blood T cell repertoires in COVID-19. Clones were sequenced by immunoSEQ multiplex PCR, and TCRdb holds only the in-frame ones, with some missing. The data hold 270,000 or so clones, with 70% to 90% observed a single time. The sample comprised PBMCs or T cells enriched from blood (not recorded which). All receptors come from a woman aged 50 to 65 who had been exposed to COVID-19.

The CDR3 loop is CATKGRGRNTEAFF. The CDR3 DNA reads TGTGCCACTAAGGGGAGGGGAAGGAACACTGAAGCTTTCTTT. This sequence joins TRBV19 and TRBJ1-1, with D possibly being TRBD1 (5 bases). The CDR3 runs 14 residues. V lost 10 bases, J lost 1 base, and 16 bases lay in between. In germline, CDR1 is LNHDA, CDR2 SQIVND (reference sequence).

J is TRBJ2-7 and V is TRBV19; TRBD1 aligns across 11 bases. Germline loops: CDR1 LNHDA, CDR2 SQIVND (reference sequence). The CDR3 runs to 14 residues. With V trimmed by 5 bases and J by 4 bases, 4 bases remained unmatched. The CDR3 DNA sequence: TGTGCCAGTAGTCCAAGGGACAGGGGGTACGAGCAGTACTTC. Residues: CASSPRDRGYEQYF.

The genes are TRBV11-3 and TRBJ2-1, with TRBD1 identical over 8 bases. This CDR3 contains 15 residues. Germline trimming cut 4 bases from V and 4 bases from J; bases unmatched to any gene: 6. Germline V CDR1 and CDR2: SGHNT, YENEEA. The CDR3 sequence: CASSSGQAAYNEQFF. The CDR3 DNA is TGTGCCAGCAGCTCGGGACAGGCAGCTTACAATGAGCAGTTCTTC.

The rearrangement links TRBV5-1 to TRBJ1-3; the D gene is possibly TRBD1 (5 bases). This CDR3 has 13 residues. V was pared by 3 bases and J by 5 bases, with 9 bases between. The germline gives CDR1 SGHRS, CDR2 YFSETQ. In nucleotides, the CDR3 is TGCGCCAGCAGCTCAGGGCGGCGAAACACCATATATTTT. This gives the protein CASSSGRRNTIYF.

By proportion, this clone is large. This sequence joins TRBV6-4 and TRBJ2-5; the D is unclear. The CDR3 runs to 14 residues. The germline V gene encodes CDR1 MRHNA and CDR2 SNTAGT. V dropped 7 bases and J dropped 1 base, with 13 bases sitting between them. The CDR3 sequence is CASTQPAVQETQYF. CDR3 DNA sequence: TGTGCCAGCACCCAGCCGGCGGTCCAAGAGACCCAGTACTTC.

The chain has TRBV12-5 and TRBJ2-2; 9 bases align to TRBD2. CDR3 size: 17 residues. Looked up from germline, CDR1 is LGHNT and CDR2 is FRNRAP. The V and J ends lost 6 bases and 4 bases, in that order; junction bases with no gene match: 12. The CDR3 reads CASGLSAGGRGTGELFF. The CDR3 DNA reads as TGTGCTAGTGGGCTCTCAGCGGGGGGCCGGGGCACCGGGGAGCTGTTTTTT.

The rearrangement joins TRBV19 to TRBJ2-1, with 9 bases lining up with TRBD1. V was pared by 1 base and J by 8 bases, with 9 bases of the junction left unmatched. The CDR3 sequence is 16 residues long. CDR1 is LNHDA and CDR2 is SQIVND in the germline V gene (reference sequence). For the CDR3, the DNA is TGTGCCAGTAGTATAGGGGGACAGGGAAGATGGGATGAGCAGTTCTTC. Protein product: CASSIGGQGRWDEQFF.

J is TRBJ1-2 and V is TRBV30; the D is unclear. V gave up 0 bases and J gave up 4 bases, with 9 bases separating them. The CDR3 runs to 13 residues. Germline lookup yields CDR1 GTSNPN and CDR2 SVGIG (reference sequence). This chain's CDR3 is CAWSVRGVYGYTF. CDR3 in DNA: TGTGCCTGGAGTGTACGCGGTGTCTATGGCTACACCTTC. The variable domain in full, completed from reference TRBV30 and TRBJ1-2, reads SQTIHQWPATLVQPVGSPLSLECTVEGTSNPNLYWYRQAAGRGLQLLFYSVGIGQISSEVPQNLSASRPQDRQFILSSKKLLLSDSGFYLCAWSVRGVYGYTFGSGTRLTVV.

V and J are TRBV10-3 and TRBJ1-1; D may be TRBD1 (6 bases). V was clipped by 4 bases and J by 1 base, with 13 bases between them. The CDR3 contains 15 residues. The germline gives CDR1 ENHRY, CDR2 SYGVKD. The CDR3 reads CAISASRGRNTEAFF. CDR3 DNA sequence: TGTGCCATCAGTGCGTCCAGGGGCAGGAACACTGAAGCTTTCTTT.

The chain employs TRBV14 and TRBJ2-5; tentatively, D is TRBD1 (6 bases). Trimming removed 4 bases at V and 5 bases at J, with 11 bases between. CDR1 SGHDN and CDR2 FVKESK come from the germline V gene. This CDR3 region has 13 residues. In nucleotides, the CDR3 is TGTGCCAGCAGCCGGGGGCCCAGGGAGACCCAGTACTTC. Amino acid sequence: CASSRGPRETQYF.

This chain uses TRBV7-2 with TRBJ2-7; D gene uncertain. The length of the CDR3 is 12 residues. Per germline, CDR1 SGHTA and CDR2 FQGNSA. The germline V and J ends were trimmed by 4 bases and 1 base, with 5 bases remaining between them. Here the CDR3 reads CASSSTSYEQYF. CDR3 sequence (DNA): TGTGCCAGCAGCTCGACTTCCTACGAGCAGTACTTC.

V usage is TRBV5-1 and J usage is TRBJ1-4; D perhaps matches TRBD1 (6 bases). This CDR3 is 15 amino acids long. The ends were cut back, 5 bases at V and 7 bases at J, with 18 bases in the middle. The germline gives CDR1 SGHRS, CDR2 YFSETQ. This CDR3 reads CASRTTTGRVEKLFF. CDR3 sequence (DNA): TGCGCCAGCAGGACGACGACAGGACGAGTTGAAAAACTGTTTTTT. Full variable domain (outside the CDR3, taken from reference TRBV5-1 and TRBJ1-4): KAGVTQTPRYLIKTRGQQVTLSCSPISGHRSVSWYQQTPGQGLQFLFEYFSETQRNKGNFPGRFSGRQFSNSRSEMNVSTLELGDSALYLCASRTTTGRVEKLFFGSGTQLSVL.

The V and J genes are TRBV16 and TRBJ2-2; tentatively, D is TRBD1 (6 bases). CDR1 and CDR2 (germline): KGHSY, FQNENV. The V gene lost 2 bases and the J gene lost 7 bases, with 17 bases spanning the gap. This CDR3 contains 16 residues. The chain's CDR3 is CASSQRVNRAVGELFF. Here the CDR3 DNA reads TGTGCCAGCAGCCAACGGGTGAACAGGGCGGTCGGGGAGCTGTTTTTT.

The gene calls are TRBV2 and TRBJ1-1, with 7 positions matching TRBD1. The germline gives CDR1 SNHLY, CDR2 FYNNEI. The CDR3 is 15 amino acids. V lost 6 bases, J lost 4 bases, and 11 bases stayed unmatched. DNA for the CDR3: TGTGCCAGCAGCGAACCAAGAGGGGGCGGCACTGAAGCTTTCTTT. This codes for CASSEPRGGGTEAFF.

V gene TRBV19 combines with J gene TRBJ1-5; 9 nucleotides agree with TRBD1. Unmatched junction bases numbered 20, after V lost 8 bases and J lost 6 bases. The germline V gene has CDR1 LNHDA and CDR2 SQIVND (reference sequence). The length of the CDR3 is 18 residues. The CDR3 sequence is CASSPGQGLGLLVQPQHF. DNA for the CDR3: TGTGCCAGTTCCCCGGGACAGGGACTCGGCCTCCTGGTTCAGCCCCAGCATTTT.

This clone was found once. The CDR3 loop is CASSWDRGSYTF. Written as DNA, the CDR3 is TGTGCCAGCAGTTGGGACAGGGGAAGCTACACCTTC. V is TRBV12-3 or TRBV12-4 and J is TRBJ1-2, with 10 bases matching TRBD1. V gave up 4 bases and J gave up 9 bases; unmatched junction bases: 2. This CDR3 region has 12 residues.

The sample holds one count of this clone. V usage is TRBV9 and J usage is TRBJ2-3; 10 nucleotides align to TRBD2. CDR1 and CDR2 (germline): SGDLS, YYNGEE. This CDR3 has 16 amino acids. V shed 4 bases, J shed 5 bases, and the junction held 10 bases outside the gene matches. The CDR3 nucleotides read TGTGCCAGCAGCCTGACCAGCGGGGGGGCTATAGATACGCAGTATTTT. Translation gives CASSLTSGGAIDTQYF.